This TCR beta chain was obtained from a study of identical twins. Study-level results: Weaker excess sharing between twins was seen in beta out-of-frame sequences. Because invariant MAIT and iNKT cells could be present, zero-insertion analyses could be partly confounded.

This clonotype was seen repeatedly, ten times or more. Its antigen is as yet unknown. MiXCR was run by TCRdb on the 5' RACE reads, yielding one entry per CDR3 protein. The sample has about 280,000 distinct CDR3 sequences, more than 6.5% seen once. Healthy Caucasians provided all donations. This same sample was also part of a study on yellow fever vaccine responses in identical twins. From that second work: Twins reportedly had a vaccine T cell response that seemed partly convergent, partly personalized.

The clonotype originates from a woman under 30 in good health. Sequencing was done on a sample of memory (CD45RO+) T cells sorted from blood.

In nucleotides, the CDR3 is TGTGCCAGCAGTGCAGGGGACAGGGGCCCGAACACTGAAGCTTTCTTT. Translated: CASSAGDRGPNTEAFF. V is TRBV6-1 and J is TRBJ1-1; the match to TRBD1 covers 10 bases. V gave up 4 bases and J gave up 1 base; unmatched junction bases: 6. From germline, CDR1 is MNHNS and CDR2 SASEGT. CDR3 length: 16 amino acids.